Each of the 15 T cell receptor beta chains below was sequenced from the same sample in a study of CD8 T cells in ankylosing spondylitis. TCRdb reanalysed the 5' RACE reads using MiXCR and keeps one entry per CDR3 protein. The sample has about 140,000 distinct CDR3 sequences, just under 7.5% seen once. The sequencing sample was made of blood, either unsorted or a sorted T cell fraction (not recorded which). The receptors were gathered from a female donor with ankylosing spondylitis or in good health (not recorded which).

The chain carries TRBV7-9 and TRBJ2-7; TRBD1 aligns across 9 bases. Germline V gene lookup returns CDR1 SEHNR and CDR2 FQNEAQ (reference sequence). The CDR3 runs to 15 residues. Trimming at V came to 1 base and at J to 4 bases, leaving 5 bases not matched to a gene. CDR3 sequence reads: CASSLVGTGRYEQYF. The CDR3 DNA reads TGTGCCAGCAGCTTAGTTGGGACAGGGAGGTACGAGCAGTACTTC.

This clonotype has ten or more counts. V gene TRBV19 combines with J gene TRBJ2-1; tentatively, D is TRBD1 or TRBD2 (5 bases each). With 2 bases removed from V and 0 bases from J, the gap between germline ends came to 14 bases. This CDR3 spans 17 amino acids. CDR1 and CDR2 (germline): LNHDA, SQIVND (reference sequence). Written as DNA, the CDR3 is TGTGCCAGTAGTATAACACCGGGACGGAGCTCCTACAATGAGCAGTTCTTC. This sequence encodes CASSITPGRSSYNEQFF.

This clonotype was detected many times. Here the CDR3 reads CASSPDPNTEAFF. The CDR3 region has the DNA TGCGCCAGCAGCCCGGATCCGAACACTGAAGCTTTCTTT. This chain joins TRBV5-1 and TRBJ1-1; D gene ambiguous. The CDR3 length is 13 residues. Trimming removed 4 bases from V and 1 base from J, with 8 bases in between. In germline, CDR1 is SGHRS, CDR2 YFSETQ.

This chain joins TRBV6-6 and TRBJ2-7; D remains unclear. Deletions cut 7 bases from V and 3 bases from J, with 7 bases between. This CDR3 is 11 amino acids long. Germline V gives CDR1 MNHNY, CDR2 SVGAGI (reference sequence). CDR3 sequence reads: CASTNYYEQYF. CDR3 nucleotides: TGTGCCAGCACCAACTACTACGAGCAGTACTTC.

This clonotype was counted many times. The chain links TRBV2 to TRBJ2-2, with TRBD1 matching over 10 bases. Germline lookup yields CDR1 SNHLY and CDR2 FYNNEI. The junction had 13 bases not matched to a gene; V was cut back by 10 bases and J by 5 bases. The CDR3 length is 16 residues. The chain's CDR3 is CATVSTDRGKTGELFF. CDR3 nucleotide sequence: TGTGCCACCGTTTCTACGGACAGGGGGAAAACCGGGGAGCTGTTTTTT.

The V and J genes are TRBV6-1 and TRBJ2-7, with 13 bases aligning to TRBD2. V lost 6 bases, J lost 1 base, and 3 bases stayed unmatched. The CDR3 extends over 15 amino acids. Germline loops: CDR1 MNHNS, CDR2 SASEGT. The CDR3 is CASSSGLAGSYEQYF. Here the CDR3 DNA reads TGTGCCAGCAGCTCGGGACTAGCGGGATCCTACGAGCAGTACTTC.

This clonotype was recorded many times. The chain combines TRBV9 with TRBJ2-7, with 7 bases aligning to TRBD1. The germline V gene encodes CDR1 SGDLS and CDR2 YYNGEE. V trimming: 4 bases; J trimming: 5 bases; junction bases outside the gene matches: 9. The CDR3 is made up of 14 amino acids. In DNA form, the CDR3 reads TGTGCCAGCAGCACGATGACAGGGTCCAACGAGCAGTACTTC. Translated, it gives CASSTMTGSNEQYF.

The chain couples TRBV19 to TRBJ2-2, with 7 bases identical to TRBD2. This CDR3 has 14 residues. Germline V gene data show CDR1 as LNHDA and CDR2 as SQIVND (reference sequence). V dropped 6 bases and J dropped 8; count of bases not matched to a gene: 9. The CDR3 DNA reads TGTGCCAGTAGAGAGGGAGGGGCTCGTGGGGAGCTGTTTTTT. This sequence encodes CASREGGARGELFF.

This clonotype was seen ten or more times. The rearrangement uses TRBV7-2 and TRBJ2-7; 7 nucleotides align to TRBD1. This CDR3 contains 15 residues. V dropped 4 bases and J dropped 0; count of bases not matched to a gene: 6. CDR1 is SGHTA, CDR2 FQGNSA, per germline. CDR3 DNA sequence: TGTGCCAGCAGCTATGACAGGGCCAGCTCCTACGAGCAGTACTTC. Its translation: CASSYDRASSYEQYF. The whole variable domain, filled in from reference TRBV7-2 and TRBJ2-7, reads GAGVSQSPSNKVTEKGKDVELRCDPISGHTALYWYRQSLGQGLEFLIYFQGNSAPDKSGLPSDRFSAERTGGSVSTLTIQRTQQEDSAVYLCASSYDRASSYEQYFGPGTRLTVT.

Ten or more counts support this clonotype. J is TRBJ2-3 and V is TRBV2; D is unresolved. V was cut by 2 bases and J by 1 base, with 10 bases left in between. Looked up from germline, CDR1 is SNHLY and CDR2 is FYNNEI. The CDR3 runs to 15 residues. CDR3 sequence reads: CASSELNLGTDTQYF. CDR3 sequence (DNA): TGTGCCAGCAGTGAACTAAACCTAGGCACAGATACGCAGTATTTT.

This clonotype was detected many times. V usage is TRBV5-1 and J usage is TRBJ2-1; D is unclear. This CDR3 has 15 amino acids. In germline, CDR1 is SGHRS, CDR2 YFSETQ. The V and J ends lost 1 base and 1 base respectively, with 9 bases between them. For the CDR3, the DNA is TGCGCCAGCAGCTTGACGTGGGAATCCTACAATGAGCAGTTCTTC. It translates to CASSLTWESYNEQFF. Combining the CDR3 with reference TRBV5-1 and TRBJ2-1 gives the whole variable domain KAGVTQTPRYLIKTRGQQVTLSCSPISGHRSVSWYQQTPGQGLQFLFEYFSETQRNKGNFPGRFSGRQFSNSRSEMNVSTLELGDSALYLCASSLTWESYNEQFFGPGTRLTVL.

This clonotype was observed at least ten times. V gene TRBV27 combines with J gene TRBJ2-3; weak D call: TRBD1 (5 bases). The ends were cut back, 3 bases at V and 1 base at J, with 8 bases in the middle. There are 14 residues in the CDR3. Germline V gives CDR1 MNHEY, CDR2 SMNVEV (reference sequence). CDR3 bases: TGTGCCAGCAGTTTTGAAGGGGGCACAGATACGCAGTATTTT. Its protein is CASSFEGGTDTQYF.

This clonotype has ten or more counts. The chain employs TRBV20-1 and TRBJ2-5, with a possible D match to TRBD1 (5 bases). The CDR3 runs 12 residues. Trimming left V 5 bases short and J 5 bases short, with 12 bases between. Germline CDR1 reads DFQATT; CDR2 reads SNEGSKA (reference sequence). This CDR3 is CSAGHTGETQYF. For the CDR3, the DNA is TGCAGTGCTGGACATACTGGGGAGACCCAGTACTTC.

In this sample, this clonotype turned up many times. The chain couples TRBV6-1 to TRBJ1-5, with D unresolved. CDR1 is MNHNS and CDR2 is SASEGT in the germline V gene. The CDR3 is 14 residues long. Trimming took off 4 bases at V and 0 bases at J, with 7 bases between the two ends. The CDR3 is CASSARSSNQPQHF. In nucleotides, the CDR3 is TGTGCCAGCAGTGCCCGGAGTAGCAATCAGCCCCAGCATTTT.

This clonotype was seen only a few times. The CDR3 coding sequence is TGTGCCAGCAGCTGGAGACAGGGGCCCAACACTGAAGCTTTCTTT. It yields the protein CASSWRQGPNTEAFF. The chain uses TRBV7-8 and TRBJ1-1; TRBD1 matches at 8 bases. The junction had 6 bases not matched to a gene; V was cut back by 4 bases and J by 2 bases. The CDR3 is made up of 15 amino acids. Germline loops: CDR1 SGHVS, CDR2 FQNEAQ.